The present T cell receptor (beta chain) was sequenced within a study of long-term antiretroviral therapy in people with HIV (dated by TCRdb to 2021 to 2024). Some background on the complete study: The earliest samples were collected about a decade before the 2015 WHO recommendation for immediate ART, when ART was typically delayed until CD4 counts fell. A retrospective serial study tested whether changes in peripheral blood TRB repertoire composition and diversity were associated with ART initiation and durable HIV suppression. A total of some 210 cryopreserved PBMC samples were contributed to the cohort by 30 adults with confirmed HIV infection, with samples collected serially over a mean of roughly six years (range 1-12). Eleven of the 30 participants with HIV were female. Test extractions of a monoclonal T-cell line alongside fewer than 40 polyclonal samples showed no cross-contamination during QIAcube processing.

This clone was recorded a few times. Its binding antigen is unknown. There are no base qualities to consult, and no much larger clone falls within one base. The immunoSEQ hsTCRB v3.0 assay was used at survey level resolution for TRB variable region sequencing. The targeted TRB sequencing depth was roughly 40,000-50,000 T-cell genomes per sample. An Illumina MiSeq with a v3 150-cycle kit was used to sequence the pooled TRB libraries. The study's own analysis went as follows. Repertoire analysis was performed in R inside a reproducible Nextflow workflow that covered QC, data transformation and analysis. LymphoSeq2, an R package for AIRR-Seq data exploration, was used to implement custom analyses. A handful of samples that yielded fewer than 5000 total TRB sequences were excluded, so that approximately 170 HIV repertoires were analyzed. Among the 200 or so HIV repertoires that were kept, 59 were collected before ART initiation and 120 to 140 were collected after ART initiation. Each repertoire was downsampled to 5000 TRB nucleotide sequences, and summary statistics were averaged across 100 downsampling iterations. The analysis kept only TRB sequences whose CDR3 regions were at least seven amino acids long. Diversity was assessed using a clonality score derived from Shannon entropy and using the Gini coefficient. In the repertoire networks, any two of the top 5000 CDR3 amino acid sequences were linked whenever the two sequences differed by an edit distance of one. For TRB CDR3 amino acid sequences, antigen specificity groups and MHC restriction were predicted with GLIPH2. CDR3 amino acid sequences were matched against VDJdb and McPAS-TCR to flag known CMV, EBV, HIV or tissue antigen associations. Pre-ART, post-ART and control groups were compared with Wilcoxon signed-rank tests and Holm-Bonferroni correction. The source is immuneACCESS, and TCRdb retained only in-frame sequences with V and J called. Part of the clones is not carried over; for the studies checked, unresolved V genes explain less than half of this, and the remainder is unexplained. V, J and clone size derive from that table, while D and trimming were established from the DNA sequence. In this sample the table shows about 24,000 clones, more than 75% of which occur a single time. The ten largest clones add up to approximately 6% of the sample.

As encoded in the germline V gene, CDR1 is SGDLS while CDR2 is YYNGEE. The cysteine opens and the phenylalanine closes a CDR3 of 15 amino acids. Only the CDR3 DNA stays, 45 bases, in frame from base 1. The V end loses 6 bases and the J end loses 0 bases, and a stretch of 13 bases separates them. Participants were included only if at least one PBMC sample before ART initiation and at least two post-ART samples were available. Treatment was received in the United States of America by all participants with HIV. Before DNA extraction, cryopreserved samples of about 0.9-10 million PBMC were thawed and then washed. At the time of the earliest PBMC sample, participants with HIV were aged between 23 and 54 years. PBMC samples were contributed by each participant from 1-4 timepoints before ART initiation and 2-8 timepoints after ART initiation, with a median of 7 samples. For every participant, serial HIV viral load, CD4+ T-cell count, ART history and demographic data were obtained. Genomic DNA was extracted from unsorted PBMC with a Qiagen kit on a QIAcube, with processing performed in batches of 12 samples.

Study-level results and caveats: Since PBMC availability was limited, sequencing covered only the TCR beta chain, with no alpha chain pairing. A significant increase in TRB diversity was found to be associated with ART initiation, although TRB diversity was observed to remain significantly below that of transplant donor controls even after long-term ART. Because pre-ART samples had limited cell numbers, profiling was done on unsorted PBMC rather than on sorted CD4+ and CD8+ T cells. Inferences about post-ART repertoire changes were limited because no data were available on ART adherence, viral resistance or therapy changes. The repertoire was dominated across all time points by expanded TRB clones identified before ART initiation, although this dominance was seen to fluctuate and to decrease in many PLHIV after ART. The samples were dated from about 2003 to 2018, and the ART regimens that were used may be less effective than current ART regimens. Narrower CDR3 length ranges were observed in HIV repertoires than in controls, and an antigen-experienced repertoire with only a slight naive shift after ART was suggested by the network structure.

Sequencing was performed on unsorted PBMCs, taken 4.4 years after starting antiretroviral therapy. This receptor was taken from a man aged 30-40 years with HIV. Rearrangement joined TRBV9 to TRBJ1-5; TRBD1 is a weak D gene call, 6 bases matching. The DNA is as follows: TGTGCCAGCACCGAGGGGGGCTATAGCAATCAGCCCCAGCATTTT. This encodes CASTEGGYSNQPQHF.